This TCR beta chain was identified during a study of T cell changes during pregnancy in multiple sclerosis. The CDR3 is 15 amino acids. The V end was cut by 0 bases, the J end by 7 bases, with 13 bases between. CDR1 is SGHRS and CDR2 is YFSETQ in the germline V gene. For this clone: The identical CDR3 is also encoded by other nucleotide sequences in the sample.

The method was immunoSEQ multiplex PCR; TCRdb's version includes in-frame clones alone and lacks a portion of them. The sample consists of about 23,000 clones, 86% of them appearing once. The sequences come from CD4+ T cells from peripheral blood mononuclear cells, collected in the first trimester of pregnancy. This TCR came from a female donor in good health, enrolled as a control in a pregnancy study. The J gene is TRBJ1-4, the V gene TRBV5-1; possible D gene TRBD1, 6 bases. The chain's CDR3 is CASSLGTGRGEKLFF. DNA of the CDR3: TGCGCCAGCAGCTTGGGAACAGGGAGGGGTGAAAAACTGTTTTTT.